The 20 T cell receptor beta chains below were found in one sample sequenced in a study of blood T cell repertoires in COVID-19. Assay used: immunoSEQ multiplex PCR; TCRdb lists only in-frame clones, some missing. The sample lists fewer than 250,000 clones; about nine tenths were seen once. What was sequenced was peripheral blood. The origin of the receptors is a man between 50 and 59 years old with COVID-19, enrolled during active disease.

This clone was observed once. The V and J genes are TRBV12-2 and TRBJ1-1; the D call in the table, TRBD1, was not verified against the DNA. TRBV12-2 is recorded as a pseudogene. The CDR3 is made up of 14 amino acids. In DNA form, the CDR3 reads TGTGCAAGTCGCTTAGAATTAGACAGGGCTGAAGCTTTCTTT. Protein sequence: CASRLELDRAEAFF.

The chain links TRBV28 to TRBJ2-1, with 8 positions matching TRBD2. CDR3 size: 12 residues. Losses at the gene ends were 6 bases for V and 10 bases for J; bases not matched to a gene: 5. CDR1 and CDR2 (germline): MDHEN, SYDVKM. CDR3 protein: CASRPIAGEQFF. The CDR3, as DNA: TGTGCCAGCAGACCAATAGCGGGGGAGCAGTTCTTC.

As for this clone: Germline and junction disagree at one end, which may indicate a read error. The chain has TRBV18 and TRBJ1-5, with 7 bases fitting TRBD1. Germline loops: CDR1 KGHSH, CDR2 LQKENI. This CDR3 has 14 amino acids. CDR3 region: CATSAQGSNQPQHF. In DNA form, the CDR3 reads TGTGCCACCTCAGCACAGGGGAGCAATCAGCCCCAGCATTTT.

The chain is built from TRBV7-9 and TRBJ1-1, with D tentatively TRBD1 (6 bases). This CDR3 is 14 amino acids long. Germline V gives CDR1 SEHNR, CDR2 FQNEAQ (reference sequence). With 5 bases removed from V and 4 bases from J, the gap between germline ends came to 14 bases. In DNA, the CDR3 is TGTGCCAGCAGCGCCCTAGGACAGCTCACTGAAGCTTTCTTT. Encoded protein: CASSALGQLTEAFF.

This clone is judged medium-sized (0.01 to 0.1%). The gene calls are TRBV7-9 and TRBJ2-1; D might be TRBD2 (6 bases). CDR3 length equals 15 residues. Per germline, CDR1 SEHNR and CDR2 FQNEAQ (reference sequence). V lost 4 bases and J lost 5, with 15 bases in between. The DNA for the CDR3 is TGTGCCAGCAGCTGGGGGGTGGGTGGCAACAATGAGCAGTTCTTC. Its translation: CASSWGVGGNNEQFF. The full variable domain, its missing parts supplied by reference TRBV7-9 and TRBJ2-1, is DTGVSQNPRHKITKRGQNVTFRCDPISEHNRLYWYRQTLGQGPEFLTYFQNEAQLEKSRLLSDRFSAERPKGSFSTLEIQRTEQGDSAMYLCASSWGVGGNNEQFFGPGTRLTVL.

The chain links TRBV27 to TRBJ1-2; 10 bases fit TRBD1. The CDR3 loop spans 15 amino acids. Germline lookup yields CDR1 MNHEY and CDR2 SMNVEV (reference sequence). V lost 3 bases to trimming and J lost 8 bases; unmatched junction nucleotides: 9. The CDR3 reads CASSFIDRGLNGYTF. The CDR3 DNA follows: TGTGCCAGCAGTTTCATCGACAGGGGGCTGAACGGCTACACCTTC.

The chain has TRBV14 and TRBJ1-2; tentatively, D is TRBD1 (6 bases). The CDR3 runs to 13 residues. Per the germline V gene, CDR1 is SGHDN and CDR2 is FVKESK. The V and J ends lost 1 base and 4 bases respectively, with 7 bases between them. The CDR3 DNA reads as TGTGCCAGCAGCCAAGGACAGGCCTATGGCTACACCTTC. This encodes CASSQGQAYGYTF. Full variable domain (missing parts from reference TRBV14 and TRBJ1-2): EAGVTQFPSHSVIEKGQTVTLRCDPISGHDNLYWYRRVMGKEIKFLLHFVKESKQDESGMPNNRFLAERTGGTYSTLKVQPAELEDSGVYFCASSQGQAYGYTFGSGTRLTVV.

This rearrangement joins TRBV4-1 to TRBJ2-7, with 9 bases lining up with TRBD2. Germline V gene data show CDR1 as MGHRA and CDR2 as YSYEKL. J lost 4 bases, V lost 0 bases, and 10 bases had no gene match. This CDR3 spans 17 amino acids. DNA of the CDR3: TGCGCCAGCAGCCAAGATATGGGGGCTAGCGGGGTTTACGAGCAGTACTTC. Its protein is CASSQDMGASGVYEQYF.

This chain uses TRBV25-1 with TRBJ1-2; 7 nucleotides align to TRBD1. Germline loops: CDR1 MGHDK, CDR2 SYGVNS. V dropped 0 bases and J dropped 0; count of bases not matched to a gene: 10. This CDR3 is 18 amino acids long. CDR3 residues: CASSEYRDRVHPNYGYTF. The CDR3 coding sequence is TGTGCCAGCAGTGAATACCGGGACAGAGTGCACCCTAACTATGGCTACACCTTC.

V gene TRBV13 combines with J gene TRBJ2-1, with TRBD2 matching over 11 bases. CDR1 and CDR2 from the germline V gene are PRHDT and FYEKMQ (reference sequence). V dropped 10 bases and J dropped 8; count of bases not matched to a gene: 19. The CDR3 sequence is 17 residues long. CDR3 region: CATTGTGGLAERYEQFF. The CDR3, as DNA: TGTGCCACAACCGGGACGGGGGGACTAGCGGAGAGGTATGAGCAGTTCTTC.

This clone was detected only once. The chain links TRBV6-5 to TRBJ1-2; the D is unclear. CDR1 is MNHEY, CDR2 SVGAGI, per germline. CDR3 length: 13 residues. V gave up 6 bases and J gave up 0 bases, with 8 bases separating them. DNA for the CDR3: TGTGCCAGCAGACCCATAGCTAACTATGGCTACACCTTC. Translating it yields CASRPIANYGYTF.

J is TRBJ2-5 and V is TRBV5-1; 9 bases map to TRBD1. CDR3 length equals 17 residues. In germline, CDR1 is SGHRS, CDR2 YFSETQ. The V segment lost 1 base and the J segment 2 bases; nucleotides outside the gene matches: 9. The CDR3 DNA reads as TGCGCCAGCAGCTTGTTGGGACAGGGCGCTTTGCAAGAGACCCAGTACTTC. It codes for CASSLLGQGALQETQYF. Based on the CDR3 plus reference TRBV5-1 and TRBJ2-5, the full variable domain is KAGVTQTPRYLIKTRGQQVTLSCSPISGHRSVSWYQQTPGQGLQFLFEYFSETQRNKGNFPGRFSGRQFSNSRSEMNVSTLELGDSALYLCASSLLGQGALQETQYFGPGTRLLVL.

The CDR3 sequence is CATSGRGLPEETQYF. Written as DNA, the CDR3 is TGTGCCACCAGCGGGAGGGGCCTCCCCGAAGAGACCCAGTACTTC. V gene TRBV24-1 combines with J gene TRBJ2-5; TRBD2 matches 8 bases. Per germline, CDR1 KGHDR and CDR2 SFDVKD. This CDR3 region has 15 residues. V was clipped by 7 bases and J by 3 bases; unmatched bases: 9.

The chain recombines TRBV11-1 with TRBJ2-3, with unresolved D. Per germline, CDR1 SGHAT and CDR2 FQDESV (reference sequence). The CDR3 spans 15 residues. V lost 0 bases and J 4 bases, leaving 11 bases between the germline ends. CDR3 DNA sequence: TGTGCCAGCAGCTTAGCGTTTCCGGTCTCAGATACGCAGTATTTT. Protein product: CASSLAFPVSDTQYF.

The sample holds a few counts of this clone. The chain joins TRBV6-5 to TRBJ1-2; possible D gene TRBD1, 6 bases. The CDR3 has 13 amino acids. V shed 6 bases and J shed 3 bases, with 11 bases lying between them. Germline CDR1 reads MNHEY; CDR2 reads SVGAGI. CDR3 amino acids: CASRVGQYYGYTF. The CDR3 DNA is TGTGCCAGCAGGGTCGGACAGTACTATGGCTACACCTTC.

The V gene is TRBV2, the J gene TRBJ1-4; 10 bases match TRBD1. Germline CDR1 and CDR2: SNHLY and FYNNEI. The CDR3 length is 14 residues. Losses at the gene ends were 7 bases for V and 7 bases for J; bases not matched to a gene: 6. The CDR3 is CASTSDRGFEKLFF. The DNA of the CDR3 is TGTGCCAGCACATCGGACAGGGGGTTTGAAAAACTGTTTTTT.

V and J are TRBV30 and TRBJ1-5; D remains unclear. V shed 1 base and J shed 0 bases, with 7 bases lying between them. The CDR3 runs 14 residues. Germline CDR1 GTSNPN, CDR2 SVGIG (reference sequence). CDR3 in DNA: TGTGCCTGGAGTGGCGGGAATAGCAATCAGCCCCAGCATTTT. Translation: CAWSGGNSNQPQHF.

The chain recombines TRBV5-4 with TRBJ2-7; 11 bases line up with TRBD1. There are 14 residues in the CDR3. Per the germline V gene, CDR1 is SGHNT and CDR2 is YYREEE (reference sequence). Trimming took 4 bases from V and 3 from J; bases not matched to a gene: 3. The CDR3 nucleotides read TGTGCCAGCAGCGGGGGGACAGGGGGCTACGAGCAGTACTTC. It translates to CASSGGTGGYEQYF. Complete variable domain (other parts from reference TRBV5-4 and TRBJ2-7): ETGVTQSPTHLIKTRGQQVTLRCSSQSGHNTVSWYQQALGQGPQFIFQYYREEENGRGNFPPRFSGLQFPNYSSELNVNALELDDSALYLCASSGGTGGYEQYFGPGTRLTVT.

The chain has TRBV3-1 (or the pseudogene TRBV3-2) and TRBJ2-7, with D possibly matching TRBD1 (6 bases). This CDR3 is built from 12 residues. Between the trimmed V and J ends, which lost 2 bases and 7 bases, there was a span of 9 bases. In germline, CDR1 is LGHDT, CDR2 YNNKEL (reference sequence). The CDR3 protein is CASSQRQEEQYF. Written as DNA, the CDR3 is TGTGCCAGCAGCCAACGACAGGAGGAGCAGTACTTC.

This clone was recorded once. V is TRBV5-6 and J is TRBJ1-4; D not resolved. Per germline, CDR1 SGHDT and CDR2 YYEEEE. The CDR3 contains 12 residues. V was shortened by 4 bases and J by 7 bases, with 8 bases between the two germline ends. CDR3 coding DNA: TGTGCCAGCAGCGTTACAAGTGAAAAACTGTTTTTT. Translating gives CASSVTSEKLFF. The whole variable domain, filled in from reference TRBV5-6 and TRBJ1-4, reads DAGVTQSPTHLIKTRGQQVTLRCSPKSGHDTVSWYQQALGQGPQFIFQYYEEEERQRGNFPDRFSGHQFPNYSSELNVNALLLGDSALYLCASSVTSEKLFFGSGTQLSVL.